Following are 15 T cell receptor beta chains from one sample sequenced in a study of shared T cell receptors in the human thymus. Profiled with immunoSEQ multiplex PCR; TCRdb holds only in-frame clones, not every one. The sample records fewer than 700,000 clones, more than 75% being singletons. The same data also contributed to another study, on human thymus T cells.

Sequencing was done on a sample of thymocytes. The receptors here all came from a boy less than two years old with a congenital heart defect.

The V call is TRBV6-5, the J call TRBJ2-5; D perhaps matches TRBD2 (6 bases). CDR3 size: 15 residues. Germline lookup yields CDR1 MNHEY and CDR2 SVGAGI. Trimming stripped 2 bases from V and 1 base from J, with 11 bases between. The CDR3 DNA reads as TGTGCCAGCAGTTACGATGGCGGGGCCCAAGAGACCCAGTACTTC. Translated: CASSYDGGAQETQYF.

V is TRBV4-1 and J is TRBJ1-4, with TRBD1 matching over 7 bases. This CDR3 spans 17 amino acids. V lost 2 bases to trimming and J lost 6 bases; unmatched junction nucleotides: 12. CDR1 is MGHRA, CDR2 YSYEKL, per germline. Here the CDR3 DNA reads TGCGCCAGCAGCCAACCCGACAACAGGGGTGCGGATGAAAAACTGTTTTTT. Residues: CASSQPDNRGADEKLFF.

A word on this clone: This sample includes further DNA sequences coding for the same CDR3. CDR3: CASTGGYEQYF. As DNA, the CDR3 is TGTGCCAGCACAGGGGGCTACGAGCAGTACTTC. The chain combines TRBV6-5 with TRBJ2-7; 7 nucleotides line up with TRBD1. The CDR3 sequence is 11 residues long. The trim removed 7 bases at V and 3 bases at J, leaving 0 bases unmatched. Germline-derived CDR1 and CDR2 are MNHEY and SVGAGI.

This chain links TRBV2 with TRBJ2-2; D not certain. This CDR3 comprises 12 residues. Trimming took 5 bases from V and 3 from J, leaving 4 bases between them. Germline CDR1 is SNHLY and CDR2 is FYNNEI. This chain's CDR3 is CASSPYTGELFF. CDR3 in DNA: TGTGCCAGCAGTCCATACACCGGGGAGCTGTTTTTT.

In this sample, this clone turned up once. The rearrangement links TRBV5-6 to TRBJ2-2; maybe TRBD2 (5 bases). The CDR3 loop spans 16 amino acids. The V end was cut by 0 bases, the J end by 5 bases, with 14 bases between. CDR1 is SGHDT, CDR2 YYEEEE, per germline. The CDR3 bases are TGTGCCAGCAGCTTGGCGAGCGGTCCTGAAACCGGGGAGCTGTTTTTT. Translated: CASSLASGPETGELFF. The whole variable domain, remainder taken from reference TRBV5-6 and TRBJ2-2, is DAGVTQSPTHLIKTRGQQVTLRCSPKSGHDTVSWYQQALGQGPQFIFQYYEEEERQRGNFPDRFSGHQFPNYSSELNVNALLLGDSALYLCASSLASGPETGELFFGEGSRLTVL.

This rearrangement joins TRBV15 to TRBJ2-1; TRBD2 matches at 13 bases. CDR1 is LNHNV, CDR2 YYDKDF, per germline (reference sequence). Losses at the gene ends were 1 base for V and 4 bases for J; bases not matched to a gene: 4. The CDR3 length is 17 residues. The DNA for the CDR3 is TGTGCCACCAGCAGAGGACTAGCGGGAGGCTGGTACAATGAGCAGTTCTTC. Translating gives CATSRGLAGGWYNEQFF.

The chain employs TRBV2 and TRBJ1-2, with 8 bases identical to TRBD1. The CDR3 has 14 amino acids. Germline V gene data show CDR1 as SNHLY and CDR2 as FYNNEI. Trimming at V came to 6 bases and at J to 3 bases, leaving 6 bases not matched to a gene. CDR3 sequence reads: CASSNRGSDYGYTF. The CDR3 nucleotides are TGTGCCAGCAGCAACAGGGGGAGTGACTATGGCTACACCTTC.

The chain recombines TRBV9 with TRBJ2-6, with D tentatively TRBD2 (5 bases). CDR3 length: 17 amino acids. In germline, CDR1 is SGDLS, CDR2 YYNGEE. V was trimmed by 0 bases and J by 2 bases, leaving 12 bases between them. The CDR3 region has the DNA TGTGCCAGCAGCGTAGAGGGTCCAGCGGCTGGGGCCAACGTCCTGACTTTC. It encodes CASSVEGPAAGANVLTF.

V and J are TRBV11-2 and TRBJ2-3; 11 bases match TRBD2. Germline assignment: CDR1 SGHAT and CDR2 FQNNGV. The V and J ends lost 1 base and 1 base, in that order; junction bases with no gene match: 4. CDR3 length equals 17 residues. CDR3 nucleotides: TGTGCCAGCAGCTTAGGCCCACTAGCGGGAGGCACAGATACGCAGTATTTT. As protein: CASSLGPLAGGTDTQYF.

This chain links TRBV9 with TRBJ2-7; possible D gene TRBD2, 5 bases. In germline, CDR1 is SGDLS, CDR2 YYNGEE. V was shortened by 0 bases and J by 3 bases, with 13 bases between the two germline ends. The CDR3 is 15 residues long. In DNA, the CDR3 is TGTGCCAGCAGCGTAGGACTAACTAATGACTACGAGCAGTACTTC. Translated, it gives CASSVGLTNDYEQYF.

The chain joins TRBV4-3 to TRBJ2-7; 10 bases are a match to TRBD2. The V gene end was trimmed by 1 base and the J gene end by 2 bases; junction bases not matched to a gene: 14. CDR3 size: 19 residues. Germline lookup yields CDR1 LGHNA and CDR2 YSLEER. CDR3: CASSQAAGLAGVTPYEQYF. In DNA form, the CDR3 reads TGCGCCAGCAGCCAAGCCGCTGGGCTAGCGGGAGTTACCCCCTACGAGCAGTACTTC.

The chain recombines TRBV16 with TRBJ2-1; D is possibly TRBD1 (6 bases). Trimming took 2 bases from V and 6 from J, leaving 14 bases between them. This CDR3 is built from 15 residues. Germline CDR1 and CDR2: KGHSY and FQNENV. CDR3 in amino acids: CASSQQGTGSNEQFF. As DNA, the CDR3 is TGTGCCAGCAGCCAACAGGGTACAGGGAGCAATGAGCAGTTCTTC.

V usage is TRBV4-1 and J usage is TRBJ2-2; 7 positions agree with TRBD2. CDR3 length equals 16 residues. V lost 7 bases to trimming and J lost 3 bases; unmatched junction nucleotides: 11. Germline CDR1 is MGHRA and CDR2 is YSYEKL. The CDR3: CASTPGGRGYTGELFF. CDR3 in DNA: TGCGCCAGCACCCCGGGTGGGAGGGGTTACACCGGGGAGCTGTTTTTT.

The chain links TRBV5-6 to TRBJ1-5; TRBD1 is a possible D gene (5 bases). V shed 3 bases and J shed 0 bases, with 19 bases lying between them. The germline CDR1 and CDR2 sequences are SGHDT and YYEEEE. This CDR3 comprises 18 residues. CDR3 bases: TGTGCCAGCAGCTCAACTCAGGGCCACACGGATAGCAATCAGCCCCAGCATTTT. It translates to CASSSTQGHTDSNQPQHF.

The DNA for the CDR3 is TGTGCCAGCAGTTTATCCCTACTAGCGGGATCCACAGATACGCAGTATTTT. Translating gives CASSLSLLAGSTDTQYF. This chain connects TRBV27 to TRBJ2-3; 10 bases agree with TRBD2. Losses at the gene ends were 0 bases for V and 2 bases for J; bases not matched to a gene: 5. Germline CDR1 and CDR2: MNHEY and SMNVEV (reference sequence). The CDR3 has 17 residues.